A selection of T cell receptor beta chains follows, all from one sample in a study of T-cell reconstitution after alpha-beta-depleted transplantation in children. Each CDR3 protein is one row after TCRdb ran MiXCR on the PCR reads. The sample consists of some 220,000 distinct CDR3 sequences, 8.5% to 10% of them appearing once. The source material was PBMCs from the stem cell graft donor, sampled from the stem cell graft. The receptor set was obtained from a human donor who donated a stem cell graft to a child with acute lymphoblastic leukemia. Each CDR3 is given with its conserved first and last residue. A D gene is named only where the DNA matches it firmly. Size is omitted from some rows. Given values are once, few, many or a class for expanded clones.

CDR3nt: TGTGCCAGCGGACGCTCTGAGTACAGGGAGTTCGACGAGCAGTACTTC
CDR3aa: CASGRSEYREFDEQYF
d_gene: .
v_gene: TRBV5-5
abundance: many
j_gene: TRBJ2-7

CDR3nt: TGTGCCACCGCGAGGGACCATAATGAAAAACTGTTTTTT
CDR3aa: CATARDHNEKLFF
d_gene: .
v_gene: TRBV15
abundance: .
j_gene: TRBJ1-4

CDR3nt: TGCGCCAGCAGCTTGGTAGCAGGGTCTAACTATGGCTACACCTTC
CDR3aa: CASSLVAGSNYGYTF
d_gene: .
v_gene: TRBV5-1
abundance: many
j_gene: TRBJ1-2

CDR3nt: TGTGCCAGCAGCTCGATGACAGGGTCTAGTTTTACTGAAGCTTTCTTT
CDR3aa: CASSSMTGSSFTEAFF
d_gene: TRBD1
v_gene: TRBV7-9
abundance: few
j_gene: TRBJ1-1

CDR3nt: TGTGCCAGCTCACCATACGATCCGGGATTGGGCACCGGGGAGCTGTTTTTT
CDR3aa: CASSPYDPGLGTGELFF
d_gene: .
v_gene: TRBV18
abundance: few
j_gene: TRBJ2-2

CDR3nt: TGCGCCAGCAGCCAAGGAGTTGGCGGCGGACGCTACGAGCAGTACTTC
CDR3aa: CASSQGVGGGRYEQYF
d_gene: .
v_gene: TRBV4-3
abundance: few
j_gene: TRBJ2-7

CDR3nt: TGTGCCAGCAGCCGTATGGCGGCGAGCTCCTACGAGCAGTACTTC
CDR3aa: CASSRMAASSYEQYF
d_gene: .
v_gene: TRBV7-6
abundance: .
j_gene: TRBJ2-7

CDR3nt: TGTGCCAGCAGTTTTGGGCCGCAACTGTATTGGGGCTACACCTTC
CDR3aa: CASSFGPQLYWGYTF
d_gene: .
v_gene: TRBV12-3/TRBV12-4
abundance: few
j_gene: TRBJ1-2

CDR3nt: TGCGCCAGCAGCCAACAGGGGGCGAGCTACAATGAGCAGTTCTTC
CDR3aa: CASSQQGASYNEQFF
d_gene: TRBD1
v_gene: TRBV4-1
abundance: few
j_gene: TRBJ2-1

CDR3nt: TGTGCCATCGCTTCCCGGGGAGGGGGGACTGAAGCTTTCTTT
CDR3aa: CAIASRGGGTEAFF
d_gene: .
v_gene: TRBV10-3
abundance: few
j_gene: TRBJ1-1

CDR3nt: TGTGCCAGCAGCTTAGACGGGACCCTGGGGAGGGAGCAGTACTTC
CDR3aa: CASSLDGTLGREQYF
d_gene: .
v_gene: TRBV7-2
abundance: .
j_gene: TRBJ2-7

CDR3nt: TGTGCCAGCAGCCGCCTCCAGGGATTTAATTCACCCCTCCACTTT
CDR3aa: CASSRLQGFNSPLHF
d_gene: .
v_gene: TRBV14
abundance: few
j_gene: TRBJ1-6

CDR3nt: TGTGCCACCAGTGATATGACTAGCGGGGGAGATACGCAGTATTTT
CDR3aa: CATSDMTSGGDTQYF
d_gene: TRBD2
v_gene: TRBV24-1
abundance: many
j_gene: TRBJ2-3

CDR3nt: TGCAGTGCTAGTACCTCGCCAACACCTAAAGATACGCAGTATTTT
CDR3aa: CSASTSPTPKDTQYF
d_gene: .
v_gene: TRBV20-1
abundance: many
j_gene: TRBJ2-3

CDR3nt: TGTGCCAGTAGGTCAGACACCGGGGAGCTGTTTTTT
CDR3aa: CASRSDTGELFF
d_gene: .
v_gene: TRBV19
abundance: .
j_gene: TRBJ2-2

CDR3nt: TGTGCCAGCAGGTTAGGATTAAACAGGGGGCAGGAGCAGTTCTTC
CDR3aa: CASRLGLNRGQEQFF
d_gene: TRBD1
v_gene: TRBV27
abundance: few
j_gene: TRBJ2-1

CDR3nt: TGTGCCAGCACCTTATCCAGGGGAAGCAATCAGCCCCAGCATTTT
CDR3aa: CASTLSRGSNQPQHF
d_gene: .
v_gene: TRBV12-3/TRBV12-4
abundance: .
j_gene: TRBJ1-5

CDR3nt: TGTGCCTGGGACAGGGGTGGCAATCAGCCCCAGCATTTT
CDR3aa: CAWDRGGNQPQHF
d_gene: TRBD1
v_gene: TRBV30
abundance: few
j_gene: TRBJ1-5

CDR3nt: TGTGCCAGCAGCCTGGGGGTATTTGATACGCAGTATTTT
CDR3aa: CASSLGVFDTQYF
d_gene: .
v_gene: TRBV7-2
abundance: .
j_gene: TRBJ2-3

CDR3nt: TGCAGTGCTAGAGATGCGGCTAGGGGGTCCAATGGCTACACCTTC
CDR3aa: CSARDAARGSNGYTF
d_gene: .
v_gene: TRBV20-1
abundance: few
j_gene: TRBJ1-2

CDR3nt: TGTGCCAGCAGCGAGGGCCGCTATGGCTACACCTTC
CDR3aa: CASSEGRYGYTF
d_gene: .
v_gene: TRBV7-2
abundance: few
j_gene: TRBJ1-2

CDR3nt: TGTGCCAGCAGCCTGGGGTCCCGTAGTATGGCCTACGAGCAGTACTTC
CDR3aa: CASSLGSRSMAYEQYF
d_gene: .
v_gene: TRBV5-4
abundance: few
j_gene: TRBJ2-7

CDR3nt: TGCAGTGCTAGACAGGCTTCCCTCCTCCACTTT
CDR3aa: CSARQASLLHF
d_gene: .
v_gene: TRBV20-1
abundance: many
j_gene: TRBJ1-6

CDR3nt: TGTGCCTGGAGAAGGCTGACAGATACGCAGTATTTT
CDR3aa: CAWRRLTDTQYF
d_gene: .
v_gene: TRBV30
abundance: .
j_gene: TRBJ2-3

CDR3nt: TGTGCCAGCAGCTTAGGGGCTCAAAGGGAGACCCAGTACTTC
CDR3aa: CASSLGAQRETQYF
d_gene: .
v_gene: TRBV7-8
abundance: few
j_gene: TRBJ2-5

CDR3nt: TGTGCCAGCTCACCACGTACAGCATTCCAAGAGACCCAGTACTTC
CDR3aa: CASSPRTAFQETQYF
d_gene: .
v_gene: TRBV18
abundance: many
j_gene: TRBJ2-5